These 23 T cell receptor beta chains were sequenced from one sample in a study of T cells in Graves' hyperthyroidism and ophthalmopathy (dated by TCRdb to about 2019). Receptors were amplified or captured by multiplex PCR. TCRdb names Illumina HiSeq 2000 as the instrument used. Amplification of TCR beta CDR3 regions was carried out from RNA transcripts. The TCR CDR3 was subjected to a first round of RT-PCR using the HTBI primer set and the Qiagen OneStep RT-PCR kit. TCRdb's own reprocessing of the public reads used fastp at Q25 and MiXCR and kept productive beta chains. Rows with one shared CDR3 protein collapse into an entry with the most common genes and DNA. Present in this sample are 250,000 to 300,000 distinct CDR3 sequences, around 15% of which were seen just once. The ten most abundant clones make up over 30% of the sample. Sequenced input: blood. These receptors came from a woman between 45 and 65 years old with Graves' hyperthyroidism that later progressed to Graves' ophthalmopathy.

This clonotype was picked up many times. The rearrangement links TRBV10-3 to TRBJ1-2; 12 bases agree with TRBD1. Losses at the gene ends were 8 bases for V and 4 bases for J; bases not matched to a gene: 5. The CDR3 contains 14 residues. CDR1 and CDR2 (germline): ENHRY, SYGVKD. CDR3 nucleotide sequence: TGTGCCATCGGCCGGGACAGGGGGCTCTATGGCTACACCTTC. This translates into CAIGRDRGLYGYTF.

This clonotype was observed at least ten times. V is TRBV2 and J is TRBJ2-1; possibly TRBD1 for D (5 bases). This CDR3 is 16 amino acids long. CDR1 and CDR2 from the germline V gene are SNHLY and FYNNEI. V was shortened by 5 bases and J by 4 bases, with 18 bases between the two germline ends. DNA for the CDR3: TGTGCCAGCAGTTACGCTCAGGGCTCCCTTTACAATGAGCAGTTCTTC. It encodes CASSYAQGSLYNEQFF.

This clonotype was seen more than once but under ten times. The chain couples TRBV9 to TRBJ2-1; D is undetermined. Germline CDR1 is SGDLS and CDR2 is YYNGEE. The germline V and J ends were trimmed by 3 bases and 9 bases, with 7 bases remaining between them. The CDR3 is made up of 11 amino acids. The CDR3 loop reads CASSAEGEQFF. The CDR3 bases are TGTGCCAGCAGCGCGGAAGGTGAGCAGTTCTTC.

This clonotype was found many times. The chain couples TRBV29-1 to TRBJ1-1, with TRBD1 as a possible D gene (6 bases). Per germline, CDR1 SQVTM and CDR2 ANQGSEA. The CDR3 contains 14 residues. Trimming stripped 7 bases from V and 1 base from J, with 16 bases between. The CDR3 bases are TGCAGCGCCTGGGGGGGGGCGAGGAACACTGAAGCTTTCTTT. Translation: CSAWGGARNTEAFF.

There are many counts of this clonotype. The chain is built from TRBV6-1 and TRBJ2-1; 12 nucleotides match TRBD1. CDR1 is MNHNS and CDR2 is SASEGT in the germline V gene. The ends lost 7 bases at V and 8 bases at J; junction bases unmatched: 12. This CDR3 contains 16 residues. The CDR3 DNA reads TGTGCCAGCAACCCTAGGGCTGGGACAGGGGGCCATGAGCAGTTCTTC. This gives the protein CASNPRAGTGGHEQFF.

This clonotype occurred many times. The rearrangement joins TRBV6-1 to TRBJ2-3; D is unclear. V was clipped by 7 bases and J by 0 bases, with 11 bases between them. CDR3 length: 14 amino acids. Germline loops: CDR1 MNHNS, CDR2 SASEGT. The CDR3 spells CASNRVTSTDTQYF. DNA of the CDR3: TGTGCCAGCAACCGGGTAACTAGCACAGATACGCAGTATTTT.

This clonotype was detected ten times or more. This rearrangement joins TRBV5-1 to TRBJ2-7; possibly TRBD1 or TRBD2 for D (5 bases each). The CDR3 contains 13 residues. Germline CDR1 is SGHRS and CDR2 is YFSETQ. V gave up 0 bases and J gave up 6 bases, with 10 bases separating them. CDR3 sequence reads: CASSLAGTGEQYF. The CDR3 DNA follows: TGCGCCAGCAGCTTGGCGGGGACGGGCGAGCAGTACTTC.

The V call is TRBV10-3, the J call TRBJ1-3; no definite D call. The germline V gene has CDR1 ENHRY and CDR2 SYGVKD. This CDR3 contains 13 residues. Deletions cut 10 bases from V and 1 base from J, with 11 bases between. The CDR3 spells CATWWSSGNTIYF. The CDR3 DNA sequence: TGTGCCACGTGGTGGTCGTCTGGAAACACCATATATTTT.

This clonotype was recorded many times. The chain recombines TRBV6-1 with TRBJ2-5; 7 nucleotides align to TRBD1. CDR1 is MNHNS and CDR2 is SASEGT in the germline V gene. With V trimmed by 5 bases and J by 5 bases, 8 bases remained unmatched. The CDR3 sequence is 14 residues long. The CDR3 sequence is CASSKRQGSETQYF. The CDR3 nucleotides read TGTGCCAGCAGTAAACGACAGGGATCGGAGACCCAGTACTTC.

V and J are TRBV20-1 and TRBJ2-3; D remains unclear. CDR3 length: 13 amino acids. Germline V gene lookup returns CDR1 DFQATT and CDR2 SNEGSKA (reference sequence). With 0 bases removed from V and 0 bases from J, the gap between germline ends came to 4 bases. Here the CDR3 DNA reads TGCAGTGCTAGAGAGGGTAGCACAGATACGCAGTATTTT. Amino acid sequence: CSAREGSTDTQYF.

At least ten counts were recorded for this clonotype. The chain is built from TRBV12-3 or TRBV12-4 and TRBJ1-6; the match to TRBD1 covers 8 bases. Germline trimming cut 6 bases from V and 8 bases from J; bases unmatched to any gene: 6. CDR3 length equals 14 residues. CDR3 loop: CASSLGQGYSPLHF. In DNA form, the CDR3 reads TGTGCCAGCAGCCTAGGACAGGGTTATTCACCCCTCCACTTT.

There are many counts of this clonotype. The DNA of the CDR3 is TGTGCCAGCTCACGGGCAGACCGCTACAATGAGCAGTTCTTC. Residues: CASSRADRYNEQFF. The rearrangement uses TRBV18 and TRBJ2-1; no reliable D call. Germline CDR1 KGHSH, CDR2 LQKENI. This CDR3 is built from 14 residues. V was shortened by 4 bases and J by 3 bases, with 10 bases between the two germline ends.

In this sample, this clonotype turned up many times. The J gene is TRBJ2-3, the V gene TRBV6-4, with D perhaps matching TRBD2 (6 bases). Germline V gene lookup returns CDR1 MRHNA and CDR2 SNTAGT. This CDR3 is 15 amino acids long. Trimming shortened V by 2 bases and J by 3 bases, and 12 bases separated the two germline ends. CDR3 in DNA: TGTGCCAGCAGTGACGGTTCTGGGGGGACAGATACGCAGTATTTT. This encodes CASSDGSGGTDTQYF.

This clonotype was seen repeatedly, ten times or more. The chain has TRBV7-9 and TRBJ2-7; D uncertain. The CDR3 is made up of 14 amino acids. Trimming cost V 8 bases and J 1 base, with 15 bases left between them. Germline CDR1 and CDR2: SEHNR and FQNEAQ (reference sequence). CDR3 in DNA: TGTGCCAGCGGGTCCTCCTCTTTTTCCTACGAGCAGTACTTC. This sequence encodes CASGSSSFSYEQYF.

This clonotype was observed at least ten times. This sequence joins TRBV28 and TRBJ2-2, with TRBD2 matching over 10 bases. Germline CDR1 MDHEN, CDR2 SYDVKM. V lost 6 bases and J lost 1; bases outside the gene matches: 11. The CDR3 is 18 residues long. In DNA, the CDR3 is TGTGCCAGCAGCCTAGGCTTTACTAGCGGGATGAACACCGGGGAGCTGTTTTTT. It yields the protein CASSLGFTSGMNTGELFF.

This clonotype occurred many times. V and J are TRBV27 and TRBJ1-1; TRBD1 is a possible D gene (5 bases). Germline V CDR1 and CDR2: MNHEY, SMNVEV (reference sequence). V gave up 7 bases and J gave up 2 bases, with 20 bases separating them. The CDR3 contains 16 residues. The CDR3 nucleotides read TGTGCCAGCACAAAGGTCCCCCAGGGAACTAACACTGAAGCTTTCTTT. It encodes CASTKVPQGTNTEAFF.

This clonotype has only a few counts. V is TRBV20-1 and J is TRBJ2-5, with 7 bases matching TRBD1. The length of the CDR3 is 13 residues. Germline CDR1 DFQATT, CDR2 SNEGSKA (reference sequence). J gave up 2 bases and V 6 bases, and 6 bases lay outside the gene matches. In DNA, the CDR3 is TGCAGTGCAACCGGGACAGAGCAAGAGACCCAGTACTTC. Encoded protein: CSATGTEQETQYF.

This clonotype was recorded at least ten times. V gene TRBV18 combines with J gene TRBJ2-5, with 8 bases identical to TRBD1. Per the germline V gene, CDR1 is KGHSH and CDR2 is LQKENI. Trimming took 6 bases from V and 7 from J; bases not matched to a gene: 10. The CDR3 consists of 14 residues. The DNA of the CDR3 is TGTGCCAGCTCGCAAGGACAGGGATTGGGGACCCAGTACTTC. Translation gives CASSQGQGLGTQYF.

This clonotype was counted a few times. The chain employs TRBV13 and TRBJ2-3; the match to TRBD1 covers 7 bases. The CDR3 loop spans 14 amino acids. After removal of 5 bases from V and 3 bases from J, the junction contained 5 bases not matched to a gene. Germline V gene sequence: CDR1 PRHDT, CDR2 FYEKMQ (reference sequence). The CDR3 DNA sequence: TGTGCCAGCAGCCGCGACAGGGTGACAGATACGCAGTATTTT. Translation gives CASSRDRVTDTQYF.

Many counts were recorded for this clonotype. CDR3 amino acids: CASSLSSGSYTQYF. The CDR3 nucleotides are TGCGCCAGCAGCTTGTCTAGCGGGAGTTATACGCAGTATTTT. This chain joins TRBV5-1 and TRBJ2-3, with TRBD2 identical over 10 bases. The CDR3 consists of 14 residues. V trimming: 1 base; J trimming: 7 bases; junction bases outside the gene matches: 3. Germline CDR1 SGHRS, CDR2 YFSETQ. Drawing the rest from reference TRBV5-1 and TRBJ2-3, the complete variable domain is KAGVTQTPRYLIKTRGQQVTLSCSPISGHRSVSWYQQTPGQGLQFLFEYFSETQRNKGNFPGRFSGRQFSNSRSEMNVSTLELGDSALYLCASSLSSGSYTQYFGPGTRLTVL.

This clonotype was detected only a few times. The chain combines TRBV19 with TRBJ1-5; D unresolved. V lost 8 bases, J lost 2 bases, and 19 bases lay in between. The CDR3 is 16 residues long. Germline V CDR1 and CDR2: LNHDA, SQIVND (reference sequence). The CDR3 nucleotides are TGTGCCAGTTCCTTTCACTTCCGAAGGGGCAATCAGCCCCAGCATTTT. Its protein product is CASSFHFRRGNQPQHF.

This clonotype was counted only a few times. The CDR3, as DNA: TGCAGCGTTGAAGGGCTAGACAGAAGCCGGGGTGAGCAGTTCTTC. Residues: CSVEGLDRSRGEQFF. The V gene is TRBV29-1, the J gene TRBJ2-1, with D perhaps assigned TRBD1 or TRBD2 (5 bases each). The germline gives CDR1 SQVTM, CDR2 ANQGSEA. V was cut by 1 base and J by 9 bases, with 19 bases left in between. The CDR3 contains 15 residues.

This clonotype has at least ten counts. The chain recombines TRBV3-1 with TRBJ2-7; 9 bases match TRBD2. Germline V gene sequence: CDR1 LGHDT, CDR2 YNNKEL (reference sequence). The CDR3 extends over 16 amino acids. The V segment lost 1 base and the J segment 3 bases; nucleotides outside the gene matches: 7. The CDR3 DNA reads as TGTGCCAGCAGCCAAGTTGGGGGACTAGCTTTCTACGAGCAGTACTTC. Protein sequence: CASSQVGGLAFYEQYF.